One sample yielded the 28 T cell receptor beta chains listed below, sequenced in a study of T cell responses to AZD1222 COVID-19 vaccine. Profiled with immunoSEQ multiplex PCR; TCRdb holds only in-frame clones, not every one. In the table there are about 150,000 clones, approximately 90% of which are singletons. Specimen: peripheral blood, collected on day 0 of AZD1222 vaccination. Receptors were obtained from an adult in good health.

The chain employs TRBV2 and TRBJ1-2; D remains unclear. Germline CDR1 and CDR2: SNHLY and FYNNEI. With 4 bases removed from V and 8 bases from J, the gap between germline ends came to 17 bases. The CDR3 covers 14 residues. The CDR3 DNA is TGTGCCAGCAGTGCCCGGACTGTGGCTAGGGGCTACACCTTC. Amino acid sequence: CASSARTVARGYTF. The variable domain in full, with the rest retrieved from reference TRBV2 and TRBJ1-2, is EPEVTQTPSHQVTQMGQEVILRCVPISNHLYFYWYRQILGQKVEFLVSFYNNEISEKSEIFDDQFSVERPDGSNFTLKIRSTKLEDSAMYFCASSARTVARGYTFGSGTRLTVV.

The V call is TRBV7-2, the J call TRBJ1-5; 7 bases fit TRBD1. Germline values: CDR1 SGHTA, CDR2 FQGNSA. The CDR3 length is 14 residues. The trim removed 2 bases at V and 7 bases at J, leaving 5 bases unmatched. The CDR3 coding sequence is TGTGCCAGCAGCTTACTGGCGGGACAGCAGCCCCAGCATTTT. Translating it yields CASSLLAGQQPQHF.

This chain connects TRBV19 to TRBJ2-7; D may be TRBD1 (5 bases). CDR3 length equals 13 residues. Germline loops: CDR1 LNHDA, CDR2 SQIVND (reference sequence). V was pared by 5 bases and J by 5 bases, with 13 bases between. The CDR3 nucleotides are TGTGCCAGTAGTCCCCGCCAGGGCCACGAGCAGTACTTC. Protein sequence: CASSPRQGHEQYF.

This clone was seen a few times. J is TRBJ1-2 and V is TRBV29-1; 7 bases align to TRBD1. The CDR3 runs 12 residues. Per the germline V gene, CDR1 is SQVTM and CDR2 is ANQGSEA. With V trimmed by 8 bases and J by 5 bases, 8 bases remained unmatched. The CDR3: CSIQGGAYGYTF. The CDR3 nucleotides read TGCAGCATCCAGGGGGGAGCGTATGGCTACACCTTC.

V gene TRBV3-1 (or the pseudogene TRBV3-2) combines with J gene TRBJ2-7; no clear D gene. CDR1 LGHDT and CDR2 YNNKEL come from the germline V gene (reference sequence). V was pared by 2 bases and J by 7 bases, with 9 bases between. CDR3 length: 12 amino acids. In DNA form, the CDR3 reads TGTGCCAGCAGCCAACAACGAAGGGAGCAGTACTTC. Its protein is CASSQQRREQYF.

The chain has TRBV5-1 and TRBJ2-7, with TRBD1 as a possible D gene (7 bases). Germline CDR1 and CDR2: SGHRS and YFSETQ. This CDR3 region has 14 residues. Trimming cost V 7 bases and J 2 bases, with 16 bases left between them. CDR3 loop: CASSSGGRAYEQYF. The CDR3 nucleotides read TGCGCCAGCTCTTCAGGGGGGCGAGCCTACGAGCAGTACTTC. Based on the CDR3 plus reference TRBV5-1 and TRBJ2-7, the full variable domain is KAGVTQTPRYLIKTRGQQVTLSCSPISGHRSVSWYQQTPGQGLQFLFEYFSETQRNKGNFPGRFSGRQFSNSRSEMNVSTLELGDSALYLCASSSGGRAYEQYFGPGTRLTVT.

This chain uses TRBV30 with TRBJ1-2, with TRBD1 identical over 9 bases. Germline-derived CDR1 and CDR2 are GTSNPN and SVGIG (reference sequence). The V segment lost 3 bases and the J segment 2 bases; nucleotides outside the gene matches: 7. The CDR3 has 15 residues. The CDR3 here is CAWRNQQGANYGYTF. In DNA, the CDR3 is TGTGCCTGGAGGAACCAACAGGGGGCCAACTATGGCTACACCTTC. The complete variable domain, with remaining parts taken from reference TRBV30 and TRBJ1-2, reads SQTIHQWPATLVQPVGSPLSLECTVEGTSNPNLYWYRQAAGRGLQLLFYSVGIGQISSEVPQNLSASRPQDRQFILSSKKLLLSDSGFYLCAWRNQQGANYGYTFGSGTRLTVV.

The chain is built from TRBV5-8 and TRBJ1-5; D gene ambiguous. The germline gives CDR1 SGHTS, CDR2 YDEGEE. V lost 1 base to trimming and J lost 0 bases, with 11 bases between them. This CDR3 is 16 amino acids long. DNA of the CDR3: TGTGCCAGCAGCTTGTATAGTCTTTATAGCAATCAGCCCCAGCATTTT. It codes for CASSLYSLYSNQPQHF.

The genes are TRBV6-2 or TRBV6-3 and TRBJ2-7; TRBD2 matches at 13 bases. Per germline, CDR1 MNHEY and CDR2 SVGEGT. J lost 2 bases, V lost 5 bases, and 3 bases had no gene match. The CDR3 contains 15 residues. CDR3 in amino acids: CASSTTSGGAYEQYF. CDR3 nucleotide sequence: TGTGCCAGCAGTACCACTAGCGGGGGGGCCTACGAGCAGTACTTC.

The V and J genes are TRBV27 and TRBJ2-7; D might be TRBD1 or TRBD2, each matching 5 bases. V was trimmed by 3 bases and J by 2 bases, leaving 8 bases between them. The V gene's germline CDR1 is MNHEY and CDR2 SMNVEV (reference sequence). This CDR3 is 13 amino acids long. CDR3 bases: TGTGCCAGCAGTTTGCAGGGACCCTACGAGCAGTACTTC. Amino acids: CASSLQGPYEQYF.

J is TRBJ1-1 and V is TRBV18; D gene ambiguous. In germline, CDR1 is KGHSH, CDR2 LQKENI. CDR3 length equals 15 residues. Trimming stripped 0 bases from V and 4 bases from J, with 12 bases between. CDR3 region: CASSPPNSEITEAFF. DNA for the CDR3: TGTGCCAGCTCACCACCGAACAGCGAGATCACTGAAGCTTTCTTT.

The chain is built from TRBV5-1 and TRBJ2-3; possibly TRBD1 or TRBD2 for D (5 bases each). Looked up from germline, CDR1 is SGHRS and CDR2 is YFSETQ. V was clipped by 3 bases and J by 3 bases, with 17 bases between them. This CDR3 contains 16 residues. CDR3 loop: CASSSQTGRVTDTQYF. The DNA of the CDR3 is TGCGCCAGCAGCTCCCAGACGGGGCGGGTAACAGATACGCAGTATTTT.

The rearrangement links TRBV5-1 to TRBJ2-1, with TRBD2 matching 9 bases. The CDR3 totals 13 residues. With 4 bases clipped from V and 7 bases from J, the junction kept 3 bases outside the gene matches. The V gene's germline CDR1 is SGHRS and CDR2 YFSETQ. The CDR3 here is CASSSGGLNEQFF. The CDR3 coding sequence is TGCGCCAGCAGCAGCGGGGGGTTGAATGAGCAGTTCTTC.

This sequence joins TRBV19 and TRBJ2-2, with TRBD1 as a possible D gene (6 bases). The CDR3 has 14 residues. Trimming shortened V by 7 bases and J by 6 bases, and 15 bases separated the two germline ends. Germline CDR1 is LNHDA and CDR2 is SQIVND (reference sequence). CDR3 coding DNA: TGTGCCAGTAAGGGAAAACAGGGATCCGGGGAGCTGTTTTTT. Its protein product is CASKGKQGSGELFF.

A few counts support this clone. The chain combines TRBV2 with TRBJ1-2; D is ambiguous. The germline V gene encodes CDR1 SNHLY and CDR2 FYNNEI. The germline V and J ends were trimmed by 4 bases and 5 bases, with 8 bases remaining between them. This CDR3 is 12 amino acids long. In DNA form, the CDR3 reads TGTGCCAGCAGTGCTGTAGGGTATGGCTACACCTTC. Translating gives CASSAVGYGYTF.

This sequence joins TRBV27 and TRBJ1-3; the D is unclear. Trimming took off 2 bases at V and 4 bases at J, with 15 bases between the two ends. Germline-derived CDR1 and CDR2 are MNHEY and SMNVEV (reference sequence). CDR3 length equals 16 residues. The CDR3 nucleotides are TGTGCCAGCAGTTTAGGTCGGGCAAATCCAGGAAACACCATATATTTT. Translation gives CASSLGRANPGNTIYF.

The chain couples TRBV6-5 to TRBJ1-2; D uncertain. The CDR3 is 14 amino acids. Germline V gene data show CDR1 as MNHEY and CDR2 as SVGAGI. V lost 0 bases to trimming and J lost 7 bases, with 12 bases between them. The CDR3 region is CASSYSIRAFGYTF. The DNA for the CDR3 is TGTGCCAGCAGTTACTCGATACGGGCCTTTGGCTACACCTTC.

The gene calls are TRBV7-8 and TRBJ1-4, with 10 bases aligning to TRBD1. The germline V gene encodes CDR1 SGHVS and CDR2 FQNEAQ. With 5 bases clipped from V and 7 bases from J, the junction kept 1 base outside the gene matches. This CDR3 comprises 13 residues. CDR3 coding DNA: TGTGCCAGCAGCCGGGACAGGGGTGAAAAACTGTTTTTT. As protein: CASSRDRGEKLFF.

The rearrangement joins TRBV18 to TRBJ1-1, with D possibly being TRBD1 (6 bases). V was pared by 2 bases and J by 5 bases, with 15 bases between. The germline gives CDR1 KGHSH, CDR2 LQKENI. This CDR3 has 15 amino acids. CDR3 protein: CASSPASGARTEAFF. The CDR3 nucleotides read TGTGCCAGCTCACCAGCATCAGGGGCGAGGACTGAAGCTTTCTTT.

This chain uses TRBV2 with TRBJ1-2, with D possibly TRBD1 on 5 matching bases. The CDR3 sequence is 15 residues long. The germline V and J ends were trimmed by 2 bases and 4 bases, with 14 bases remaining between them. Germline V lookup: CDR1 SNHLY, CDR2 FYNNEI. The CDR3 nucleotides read TGTGCCAGCAGTGAAATCCAGGGCACGGTCTATGGCTACACCTTC. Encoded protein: CASSEIQGTVYGYTF.

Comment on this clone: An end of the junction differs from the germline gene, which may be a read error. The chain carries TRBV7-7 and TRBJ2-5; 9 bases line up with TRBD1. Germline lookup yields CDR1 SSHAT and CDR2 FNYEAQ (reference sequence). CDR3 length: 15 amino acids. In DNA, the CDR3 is TGTGCTAGCAGCTCTGGGGGGACAGGGCAAGAGACCCAGTACTTC. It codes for CASSSGGTGQETQYF. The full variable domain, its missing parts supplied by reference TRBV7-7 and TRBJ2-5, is GAGVSQSPRYKVTKRGQDVTLRCDPISSHATLYWYQQALGQGPEFLTYFNYEAQPDKSGLPSDRFSAERPEGSISTLTIQRTEQRDSAMYRCASSSGGTGQETQYFGPGTRLLVL.

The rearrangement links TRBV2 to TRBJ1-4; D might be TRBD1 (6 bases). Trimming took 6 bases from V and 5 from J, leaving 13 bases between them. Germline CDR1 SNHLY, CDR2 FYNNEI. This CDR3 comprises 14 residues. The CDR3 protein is CASRQQGLNEKLFF. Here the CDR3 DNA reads TGTGCCAGCAGGCAACAGGGCTTAAATGAAAAACTGTTTTTT.

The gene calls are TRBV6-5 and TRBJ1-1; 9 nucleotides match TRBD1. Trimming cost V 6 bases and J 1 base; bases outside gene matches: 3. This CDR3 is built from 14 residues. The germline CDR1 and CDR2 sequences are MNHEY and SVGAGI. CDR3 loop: CASSLQGANTEAFF. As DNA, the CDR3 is TGTGCCAGCAGCCTACAGGGGGCGAACACTGAAGCTTTCTTT.

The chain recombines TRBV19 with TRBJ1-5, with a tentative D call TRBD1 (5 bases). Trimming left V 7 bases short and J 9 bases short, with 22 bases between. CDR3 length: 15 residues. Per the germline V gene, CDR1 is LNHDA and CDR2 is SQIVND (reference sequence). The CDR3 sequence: CASNGRVTIGGPQHF. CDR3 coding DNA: TGTGCCAGTAACGGCAGAGTAACTATCGGGGGGCCCCAGCATTTT. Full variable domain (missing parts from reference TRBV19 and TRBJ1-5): DGGITQSPKYLFRKEGQNVTLSCEQNLNHDAMYWYRQDPGQGLRLIYYSQIVNDFQKGDIAEGYSVSREKKESFPLTVTSAQKNPTAFYLCASNGRVTIGGPQHFGDGTRLSIL.

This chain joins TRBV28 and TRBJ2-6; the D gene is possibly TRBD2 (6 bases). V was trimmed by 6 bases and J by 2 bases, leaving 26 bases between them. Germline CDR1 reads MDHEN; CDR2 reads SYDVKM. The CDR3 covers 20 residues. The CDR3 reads CASSGAVGGAASTGANVLTF. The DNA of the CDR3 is TGTGCCAGCAGCGGGGCAGTGGGCGGGGCGGCGTCTACTGGGGCCAACGTCCTGACTTTC.

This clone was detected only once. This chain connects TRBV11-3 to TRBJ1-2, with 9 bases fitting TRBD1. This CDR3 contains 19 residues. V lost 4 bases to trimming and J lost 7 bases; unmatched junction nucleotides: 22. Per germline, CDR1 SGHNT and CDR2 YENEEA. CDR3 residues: CASSSNSGTGPSLGSGYTF. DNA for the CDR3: TGTGCCAGCAGCTCAAATTCCGGGACAGGGCCCTCCCTGGGTTCTGGCTACACCTTC.

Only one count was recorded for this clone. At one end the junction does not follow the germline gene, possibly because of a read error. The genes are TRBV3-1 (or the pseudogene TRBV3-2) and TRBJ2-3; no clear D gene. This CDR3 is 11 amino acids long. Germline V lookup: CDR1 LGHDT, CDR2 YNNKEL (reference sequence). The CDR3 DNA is TGTGCCAGCAGTCAAGCATATACGCAGTATTTT. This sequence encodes CASSQAYTQYF.

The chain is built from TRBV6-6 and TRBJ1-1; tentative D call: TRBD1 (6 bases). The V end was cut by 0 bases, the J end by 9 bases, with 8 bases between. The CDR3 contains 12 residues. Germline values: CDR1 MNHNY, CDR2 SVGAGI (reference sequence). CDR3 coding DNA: TGTGCCAGCAGTTACTCGGACAGACAAGCTTTCTTT. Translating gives CASSYSDRQAFF.